One sample yielded the 27 T cell receptor beta chains listed below, sequenced in a study of cytomegalovirus exposure and HLA in healthy donors (dated by TCRdb to 2016 to 2017). Libraries were built with the immunoSEQ multiplex PCR assay. The multiplex PCR relied on a mix of 60 forward primers for TCR Vbeta segments and 13 reverse primers for TCR Jbeta segments. Drawn from immuneACCESS, this table holds only the in-frame rearrangements with V and J called that TCRdb kept. Clones are partly lost; checked studies trace under half to an unresolved V gene and leave the rest unexplained. Within this sample are some 190,000 clones, with 65% to 85% of them counted one time only. The ten largest clones add up to 1.5% to 2% of the sample. The sequencing sample was made of PBMCs. These receptors were taken from a young man in good health and CMV-seronegative.

The gene calls are TRBV6-4 and TRBJ2-3; 9 bases align to TRBD2. Losses at the gene ends were 0 bases for V and 2 bases for J; bases not matched to a gene: 3. In germline, CDR1 is MRHNA, CDR2 SNTAGT. CDR3 length: 16 amino acids. The CDR3 loop reads CASSDSREGPTDTQYF. In DNA, the CDR3 is TGTGCCAGCAGTGACTCGCGGGAGGGCCCCACAGATACGCAGTATTTT.

The chain combines TRBV7-8 with TRBJ2-3, with 8 nucleotides matching TRBD2. V lost 4 bases and J lost 2; bases outside the gene matches: 8. CDR1 is SGHVS and CDR2 is FQNEAQ in the germline V gene. The CDR3 is 16 residues long. CDR3 DNA: TGTGCCAGCAGCTCCCGGGGTAGCGGGGCCACAGATACGCAGTATTTT. This translates into CASSSRGSGATDTQYF.

The gene calls are TRBV5-5 and TRBJ2-3; 11 bases map to TRBD2. This CDR3 has 16 residues. Trimming cost V 4 bases and J 4 bases; bases outside gene matches: 8. Germline lookup yields CDR1 SGHKS and CDR2 YYEKEE (reference sequence). This CDR3 is CASSLPLAGEADTQYF. The CDR3 DNA sequence: TGTGCCAGCAGCCTCCCACTAGCGGGAGAGGCAGATACGCAGTATTTT.

This chain uses TRBV28 with TRBJ2-2; tentatively, D is TRBD1 (5 bases). The germline V and J ends were trimmed by 3 bases and 12 bases, with 14 bases remaining between them. The CDR3 contains 13 residues. Germline V gene data show CDR1 as MDHEN and CDR2 as SYDVKM. CDR3 residues: CASSFSRPGQLFF. The CDR3 region has the DNA TGTGCCAGCAGTTTTTCCCGACCAGGGCAGCTGTTTTTT.

This chain connects TRBV6-6 to TRBJ1-5; D is unclear. Germline CDR1 MNHNY, CDR2 SVGAGI (reference sequence). Trimming stripped 5 bases from V and 1 base from J, with 3 bases between. The CDR3 spans 12 residues. CDR3 DNA: TGTGCCAGCAGTATAAGCAATCAGCCCCAGCATTTT. Amino acids: CASSISNQPQHF.

The chain couples TRBV4-3 to TRBJ2-1; 9 bases match TRBD2. Germline V gene lookup returns CDR1 LGHNA and CDR2 YSLEER. With V trimmed by 2 bases and J by 9 bases, 8 bases remained unmatched. The CDR3 spans 15 residues. In DNA form, the CDR3 reads TGCGCCAGCAGCCAATTTAGCGGGAGTGGGGCTGAGCAGTTCTTC. It yields the protein CASSQFSGSGAEQFF.

This chain connects TRBV11-2 to TRBJ1-6; D is perhaps TRBD1 (5 bases). CDR1 and CDR2 (germline): SGHAT, FQNNGV. With 5 bases removed from V and 7 bases from J, the gap between germline ends came to 15 bases. The length of the CDR3 is 15 residues. CDR3 bases: TGTGCCAGCAGCCCATTCATCGGGGGAAATTCACCCCTCCACTTT. This sequence encodes CASSPFIGGNSPLHF.

The gene calls are TRBV7-9 and TRBJ1-1; perhaps TRBD1 as D (5 bases). Germline CDR1 is SEHNR and CDR2 is FQNEAQ (reference sequence). V lost 4 bases to trimming and J lost 6 bases, with 15 bases between them. The CDR3 is made up of 14 amino acids. CDR3 sequence (DNA): TGTGCCAGCAGCTCCCTGAAAGGGGTACCTGAAGCTTTCTTT. This sequence encodes CASSSLKGVPEAFF.

This rearrangement joins TRBV5-4 to TRBJ2-7, with TRBD2 identical over 9 bases. V trimming: 1 base; J trimming: 2 bases; junction bases outside the gene matches: 7. Germline CDR1 is SGHNT and CDR2 is YYREEE (reference sequence). This CDR3 region has 16 residues. The CDR3 DNA follows: TGTGCCAGCAGCTTGTCCGGCGGGGGGGTCACCTACGAGCAGTACTTC. This sequence encodes CASSLSGGGVTYEQYF.

This clone was detected only a few times. The chain links TRBV27 to TRBJ1-6; D gene unclear. The CDR3 length is 13 residues. Trimming took 1 base from V and 7 from J, leaving 5 bases between them. Germline loops: CDR1 MNHEY, CDR2 SMNVEV (reference sequence). CDR3 protein: CASSLWPNSPLHF. Here the CDR3 DNA reads TGTGCCAGCAGTTTATGGCCAAATTCACCCCTCCACTTT.

This clone occurred once. The V call is TRBV19, the J call TRBJ1-5, with 7 nucleotides matching TRBD1. V lost 9 bases, J lost 2 bases, and 13 bases stayed unmatched. CDR1 and CDR2 from the germline V gene are LNHDA and SQIVND (reference sequence). The CDR3 has 16 amino acids. CDR3 DNA sequence: TGTGCCAGCGTCAGGACAGGCTCAAGAGGCAATCAGCCCCAGCATTTT. Its protein is CASVRTGSRGNQPQHF.

The CDR3, as DNA: TGTGCCAGCAGCTTAGGCCCGCCGGGGGGGACGGTAGGATACGAGCAGTACTTC. Translated: CASSLGPPGGTVGYEQYF. The gene calls are TRBV11-3 and TRBJ2-7; 8 positions match TRBD2. The CDR3 is 18 residues long. Trimming at V came to 1 base and at J to 4 bases, leaving 15 bases not matched to a gene. The germline CDR1 and CDR2 sequences are SGHNT and YENEEA. The full variable domain, in which reference TRBV11-3 and TRBJ2-7 provide the parts outside the CDR3, is EAGVVQSPRYKIIEKKQPVAFWCNPISGHNTLYWYLQNLGQGPELLIRYENEEAVDDSQLPKDRFSAERLKGVDSTLKIQPAELGDSAVYLCASSLGPPGGTVGYEQYFGPGTRLTVT.

This chain uses TRBV5-4 with TRBJ2-7; 12 nucleotides line up with TRBD2. Trimming removed 4 bases from V and 9 bases from J; junction bases left unmatched: 8. The CDR3 is 14 amino acids. Germline assignment: CDR1 SGHNT and CDR2 YYREEE (reference sequence). CDR3 amino acids: CASSLAGGSARQYF. CDR3 nucleotide sequence: TGTGCCAGCAGCCTAGCGGGAGGGTCGGCAAGGCAGTACTTC. Full variable domain (rest looked up from reference TRBV5-4 and TRBJ2-7): ETGVTQSPTHLIKTRGQQVTLRCSSQSGHNTVSWYQQALGQGPQFIFQYYREEENGRGNFPPRFSGLQFPNYSSELNVNALELDDSALYLCASSLAGGSARQYFGPGTRLTVT.

With regard to this clone: At the DNA level, this CDR3 is encoded by other sequences in the same sample as well. This chain connects TRBV4-1 to TRBJ1-2; TRBD1 is a possible D gene (5 bases). CDR3 size: 14 residues. Between the trimmed V and J ends, which lost 5 bases and 7 bases, there was a span of 17 bases. Germline CDR1 is MGHRA and CDR2 is YSYEKL. This chain's CDR3 is CASSSPGTGVGYTF. The CDR3 DNA is TGCGCCAGCAGCTCACCCGGGACGGGGGTTGGCTACACCTTC.

The rearrangement links TRBV5-4 to TRBJ2-5; tentative D call: TRBD1 (6 bases). The V gene's germline CDR1 is SGHNT and CDR2 YYREEE (reference sequence). The CDR3 has 13 amino acids. V was cut by 4 bases and J by 4 bases, with 11 bases left in between. In nucleotides, the CDR3 is TGTGCCAGCAGCCCTACAGGGATAGAGACCCAGTACTTC. It specifies CASSPTGIETQYF.

This sequence joins TRBV23-1 and TRBJ2-2; 11 bases are shared with TRBD2. TRBV23-1 is known as an ORF, though its function is uncertain. V was pared by 4 bases and J by 6 bases, with 10 bases of the junction left unmatched. The CDR3 is made up of 17 amino acids. CDR3 loop: CASSRYPSGRRAGELFF. CDR3 in DNA: TGCGCCAGCAGTCGCTACCCTAGCGGGAGGAGGGCCGGGGAGCTGTTTTTT.

This clone came up once. CDR3 sequence: CASSSSGTGALGETQYF. CDR3 DNA sequence: TGTGCCAGCAGCTCCTCCGGGACAGGGGCTCTCGGGGAGACCCAGTACTTC. The chain joins TRBV7-9 to TRBJ2-5; 10 positions match TRBD1. Looked up from germline, CDR1 is SEHNR and CDR2 is FQNEAQ (reference sequence). The CDR3 has 17 amino acids. Germline trimming cut 4 bases from V and 5 bases from J; bases unmatched to any gene: 13.

The chain recombines TRBV30 with TRBJ2-2; D unresolved. Germline CDR1 GTSNPN, CDR2 SVGIG (reference sequence). The CDR3 covers 12 residues. With 3 bases removed from V and 1 base from J, the gap between germline ends came to 3 bases. CDR3 sequence (DNA): TGTGCCTGGAGACAGAACACCGGGGAGCTGTTTTTT. It is translated as CAWRQNTGELFF.

The rearrangement joins TRBV11-2 to TRBJ2-3; 11 bases match TRBD2. Germline assignment: CDR1 SGHAT and CDR2 FQNNGV. CDR3 length: 16 amino acids. J lost 2 bases, V lost 5 bases, and 6 bases had no gene match. The CDR3 nucleotides are TGTGCCAGCAGCCCTTCTAGCGGGAGGTTCACAGATACGCAGTATTTT. This codes for CASSPSSGRFTDTQYF.

With respect to this clone: At one boundary the junction diverges from the germline segment, which might be a read error. The chain has TRBV7-7 and TRBJ2-2, with TRBD1 matching 10 bases. The CDR3 contains 15 residues. The germline V gene encodes CDR1 SSHAT and CDR2 FNYEAQ (reference sequence). The CDR3 loop reads CASSIRTGGTGELFF. The DNA for the CDR3 is TGTGCTAGCAGCATCCGGACAGGGGGCACCGGGGAGCTGTTTTTT.

The chain recombines TRBV5-6 with TRBJ2-2, with D perhaps TRBD2 (5 bases). CDR1 and CDR2 (germline): SGHDT, YYEEEE. The CDR3 sequence is 18 residues long. With 0 bases removed from V and 4 bases from J, the gap between germline ends came to 19 bases. The CDR3 region is CASSLGWWSDLATGELFF. The CDR3 DNA reads as TGTGCCAGCAGCTTGGGTTGGTGGTCGGACTTAGCCACCGGGGAGCTGTTTTTT.

V is TRBV6-4 and J is TRBJ2-7; D perhaps matches TRBD2 (5 bases). V was clipped by 9 bases and J by 0 bases, with 12 bases between them. There are 13 residues in the CDR3. The V gene's germline CDR1 is MRHNA and CDR2 SNTAGT. The CDR3 nucleotides are TGTGCCAGGGAGGACGGTGTCTCCTACGAGCAGTACTTC. Residues: CAREDGVSYEQYF.

The rearrangement links TRBV4-3 to TRBJ1-5; 7 bases map to TRBD1. The CDR3 sequence is 17 residues long. Germline CDR1 reads LGHNA; CDR2 reads YSLEER. Losses at the gene ends were 0 bases for V and 4 bases for J; bases not matched to a gene: 9. CDR3 protein: CASSQDGSRQGNQPQHF. As DNA, the CDR3 is TGCGCCAGCAGCCAAGACGGAAGCCGACAGGGTAATCAGCCCCAGCATTTT.

In regard to this clone: One end of the junction does not line up with germline, which may come from a read error. The chain employs TRBV4-1 and TRBJ2-7; TRBD1 agrees at 12 bases. Germline V CDR1 and CDR2: MGHRA, YSYEKL. The CDR3 covers 16 residues. This CDR3 is CASSPGTGTGGHEQYF. The CDR3 DNA follows: TGTGCCAGCAGCCCCGGGACCGGGACAGGGGGCCACGAGCAGTACTTC.

The V gene is TRBV15, the J gene TRBJ1-2; D remains unclear. The CDR3 runs 13 residues. CDR1 LNHNV and CDR2 YYDKDF come from the germline V gene (reference sequence). The germline V and J ends were trimmed by 5 bases and 2 bases, with 9 bases remaining between them. The chain's CDR3 is CATSESRNYGYTF. The CDR3 coding sequence is TGTGCCACCAGCGAGAGCCGCAACTATGGCTACACCTTC.

Comments on this clone: A read error may produce the germline difference seen at one junction end. The chain combines TRBV7-9 with TRBJ1-5; unclear D gene. CDR1 SEHNR and CDR2 FQNEAQ come from the germline V gene (reference sequence). CDR3 length: 16 residues. The CDR3 bases are TGTTCCAGCAGCTTAGGTGGGAGCATTGGGAATCAGCCCCAGCATTTT. Translated, it gives CSSSLGGSIGNQPQHF.

The chain employs TRBV2 and TRBJ2-2; weak D call: TRBD1 (6 bases). The germline V and J ends were trimmed by 7 bases and 1 base, with 10 bases remaining between them. CDR1 is SNHLY, CDR2 FYNNEI, per germline. This CDR3 spans 14 amino acids. The CDR3 nucleotides are TGTGCCAGCAATTCGGGACAGAACACCGGGGAGCTGTTTTTT. Its protein product is CASNSGQNTGELFF.